This T cell receptor (beta chain) was profiled in a study of blood T cell repertoires in COVID-19. Authors' data handling: Reference gene primer amplification in the assay estimated nucleated cell counts. Produced via immunoSEQ multiplex PCR; TCRdb's table is partial and in-frame only. V and J calls plus clone size are reproduced from that table; the DNA served to infer D and trimming. This repertoire shows roughly 86,000 clones, around 91% found once; its top ten account for under 2.5%. The source of this sequence is a woman aged 45 to 65 in a cohort sampled during active COVID-19. The sequencing input was peripheral blood.

DNA of the CDR3: TGTGCCAGCAGTGATGGGCCCTGGGCTTCCGGGGAAGAGACCCAGTACTTC. Its translation: CASSDGPWASGEETQYF. The J gene is TRBJ2-5, the V gene TRBV6-1, with a possible D match to TRBD2 (5 bases). V was pared by 3 bases and J by 3 bases, with 20 bases between. The CDR3 runs to 17 residues. The germline gives CDR1 MNHNS, CDR2 SASEGT.